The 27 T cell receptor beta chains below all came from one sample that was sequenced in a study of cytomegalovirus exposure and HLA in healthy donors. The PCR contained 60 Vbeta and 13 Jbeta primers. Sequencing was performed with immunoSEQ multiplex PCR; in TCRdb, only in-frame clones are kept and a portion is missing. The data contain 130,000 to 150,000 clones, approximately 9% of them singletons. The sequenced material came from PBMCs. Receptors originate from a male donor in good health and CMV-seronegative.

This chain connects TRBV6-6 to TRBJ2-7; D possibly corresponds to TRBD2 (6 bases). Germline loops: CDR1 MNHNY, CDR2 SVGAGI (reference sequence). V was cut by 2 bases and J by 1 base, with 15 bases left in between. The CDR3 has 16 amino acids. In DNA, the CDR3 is TGTGCCAGCAGTTACGGAGGGGCATTTGAATCCTACGAGCAGTACTTC. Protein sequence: CASSYGGAFESYEQYF.

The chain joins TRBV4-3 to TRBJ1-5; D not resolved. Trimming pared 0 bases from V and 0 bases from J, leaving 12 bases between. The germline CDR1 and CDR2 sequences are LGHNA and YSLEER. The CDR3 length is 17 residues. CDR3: CASSQDRRMGSNQPQHF. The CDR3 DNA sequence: TGCGCCAGCAGCCAAGATAGGCGGATGGGTAGCAATCAGCCCCAGCATTTT.

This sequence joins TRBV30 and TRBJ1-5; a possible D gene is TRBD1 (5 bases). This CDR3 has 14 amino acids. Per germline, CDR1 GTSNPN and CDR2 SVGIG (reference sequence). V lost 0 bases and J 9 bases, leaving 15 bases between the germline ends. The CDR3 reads CAWSVSSMGGPQHF. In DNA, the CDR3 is TGTGCCTGGAGTGTATCGAGTATGGGGGGGCCCCAGCATTTT.

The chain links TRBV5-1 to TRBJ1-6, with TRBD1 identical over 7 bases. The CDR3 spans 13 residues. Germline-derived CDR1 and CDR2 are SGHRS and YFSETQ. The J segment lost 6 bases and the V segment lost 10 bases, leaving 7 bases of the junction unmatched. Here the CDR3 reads CAGTRDSNSPLHF. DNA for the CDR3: TGCGCCGGTACGCGGGACAGTAATTCACCCCTCCACTTT.

The CDR3 DNA reads as TGTGCCAGCAGCTACGGGACAGGGGTTAGAGATACGCAGTATTTT. Its protein product is CASSYGTGVRDTQYF. The rearrangement links TRBV7-8 to TRBJ2-3, with TRBD1 identical over 10 bases. J gave up 5 bases and V 4 bases, and 6 bases lay outside the gene matches. The CDR3 has 15 residues. The germline CDR1 and CDR2 sequences are SGHVS and FQNEAQ.

The CDR3 coding sequence is TGTGCCATCAGCAGTGACAGGTCCCCTGGAAACACCATATATTTT. This codes for CAISSDRSPGNTIYF. V gene TRBV10-3 combines with J gene TRBJ1-3; maybe TRBD1 (6 bases). Per the germline V gene, CDR1 is ENHRY and CDR2 is SYGVKD. CDR3 size: 15 residues. Trimming took 6 bases from V and 2 from J, leaving 14 bases between them.

CDR3 sequence reads: CASSAGTGGTGELFF. The CDR3 DNA sequence: TGTGCCAGCAGTGCCGGGACAGGGGGGACCGGGGAGCTGTTTTTT. V usage is TRBV2 and J usage is TRBJ2-2, with 11 bases aligning to TRBD1. V gave up 4 bases and J gave up 5 bases; unmatched junction bases: 3. The CDR3 has 15 residues. The germline V gene encodes CDR1 SNHLY and CDR2 FYNNEI. Looking up the rest from reference TRBV2 and TRBJ2-2 gives the full variable domain: EPEVTQTPSHQVTQMGQEVILRCVPISNHLYFYWYRQILGQKVEFLVSFYNNEISEKSEIFDDQFSVERPDGSNFTLKIRSTKLEDSAMYFCASSAGTGGTGELFFGEGSRLTVL.

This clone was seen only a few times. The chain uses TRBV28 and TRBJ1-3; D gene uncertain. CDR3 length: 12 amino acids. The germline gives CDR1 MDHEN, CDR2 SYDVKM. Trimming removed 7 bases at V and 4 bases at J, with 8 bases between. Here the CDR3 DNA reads TGTGCCAGCACTAGTTGGGGAAACACCATATATTTT. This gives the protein CASTSWGNTIYF.

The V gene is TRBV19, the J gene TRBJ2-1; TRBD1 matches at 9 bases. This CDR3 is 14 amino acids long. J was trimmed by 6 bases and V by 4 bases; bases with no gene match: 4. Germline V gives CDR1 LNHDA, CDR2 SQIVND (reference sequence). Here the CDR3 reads CASSTTGGINEQFF. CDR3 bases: TGTGCCAGTAGTACGACAGGGGGAATCAATGAGCAGTTCTTC. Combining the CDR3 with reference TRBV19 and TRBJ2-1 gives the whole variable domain DGGITQSPKYLFRKEGQNVTLSCEQNLNHDAMYWYRQDPGQGLRLIYYSQIVNDFQKGDIAEGYSVSREKKESFPLTVTSAQKNPTAFYLCASSTTGGINEQFFGPGTRLTVL.

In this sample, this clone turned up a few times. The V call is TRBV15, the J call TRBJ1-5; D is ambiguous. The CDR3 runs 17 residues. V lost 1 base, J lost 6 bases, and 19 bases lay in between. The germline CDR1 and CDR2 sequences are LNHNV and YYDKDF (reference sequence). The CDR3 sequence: CATSRVSGTARSQPQHF. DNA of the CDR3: TGTGCCACCAGCAGAGTTTCGGGAACTGCACGATCTCAGCCCCAGCATTTT.

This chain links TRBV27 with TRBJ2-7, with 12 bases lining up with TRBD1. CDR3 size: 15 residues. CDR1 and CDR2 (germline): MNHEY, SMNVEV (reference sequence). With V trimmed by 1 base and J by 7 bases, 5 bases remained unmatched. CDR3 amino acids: CASSLYRDRGQEQYF. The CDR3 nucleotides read TGTGCCAGCAGTTTATATAGGGACAGGGGGCAAGAGCAGTACTTC.

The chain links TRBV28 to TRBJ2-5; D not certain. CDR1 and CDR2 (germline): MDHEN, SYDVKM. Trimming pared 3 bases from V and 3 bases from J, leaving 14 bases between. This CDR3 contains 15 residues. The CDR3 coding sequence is TGTGCCAGCAGTTTCACTCTCGGGTTTAAAGAGACCCAGTACTTC. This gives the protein CASSFTLGFKETQYF.

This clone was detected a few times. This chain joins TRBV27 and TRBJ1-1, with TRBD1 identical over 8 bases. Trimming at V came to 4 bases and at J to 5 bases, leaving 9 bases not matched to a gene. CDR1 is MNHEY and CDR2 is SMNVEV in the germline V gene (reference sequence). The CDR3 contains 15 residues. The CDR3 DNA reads TGTGCCAGCAGTTCCTTACAGGGGGGGAGGACTGAAGCTTTCTTT. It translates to CASSSLQGGRTEAFF.

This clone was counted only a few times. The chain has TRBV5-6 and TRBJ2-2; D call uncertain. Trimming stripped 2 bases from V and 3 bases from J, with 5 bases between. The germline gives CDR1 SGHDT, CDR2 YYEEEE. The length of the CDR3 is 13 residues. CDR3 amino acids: CASSLQYTGELFF. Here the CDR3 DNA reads TGTGCCAGCAGCTTACAGTACACCGGGGAGCTGTTTTTT.

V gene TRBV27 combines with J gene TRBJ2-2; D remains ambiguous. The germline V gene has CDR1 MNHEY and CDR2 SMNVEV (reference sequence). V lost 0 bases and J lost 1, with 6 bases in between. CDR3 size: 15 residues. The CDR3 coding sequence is TGTGCCAGCAGTTTATCGGGCAGGAACACCGGGGAGCTGTTTTTT. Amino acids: CASSLSGRNTGELFF.

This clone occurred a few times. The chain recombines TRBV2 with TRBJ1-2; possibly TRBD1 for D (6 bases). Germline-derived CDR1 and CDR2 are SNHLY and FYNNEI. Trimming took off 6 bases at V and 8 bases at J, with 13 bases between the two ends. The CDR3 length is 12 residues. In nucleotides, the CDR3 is TGTGCCAGCAGGGCAGGGGAAGGAGGCTACACCTTC. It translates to CASRAGEGGYTF.

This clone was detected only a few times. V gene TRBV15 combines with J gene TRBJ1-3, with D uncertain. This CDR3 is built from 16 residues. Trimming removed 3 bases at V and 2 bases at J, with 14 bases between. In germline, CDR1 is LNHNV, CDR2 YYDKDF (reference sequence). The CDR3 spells CATSREMIRTGNTIYF. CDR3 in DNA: TGTGCCACCAGCAGGGAGATGATTAGAACTGGAAACACCATATATTTT.

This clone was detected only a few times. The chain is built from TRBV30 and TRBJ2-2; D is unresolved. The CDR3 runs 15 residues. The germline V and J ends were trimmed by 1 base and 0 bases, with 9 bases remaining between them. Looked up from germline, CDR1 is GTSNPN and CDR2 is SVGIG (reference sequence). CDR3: CAWSGWAANTGELFF. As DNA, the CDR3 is TGTGCCTGGAGTGGGTGGGCCGCGAACACCGGGGAGCTGTTTTTT. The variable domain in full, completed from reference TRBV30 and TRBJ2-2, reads SQTIHQWPATLVQPVGSPLSLECTVEGTSNPNLYWYRQAAGRGLQLLFYSVGIGQISSEVPQNLSASRPQDRQFILSSKKLLLSDSGFYLCAWSGWAANTGELFFGEGSRLTVL.

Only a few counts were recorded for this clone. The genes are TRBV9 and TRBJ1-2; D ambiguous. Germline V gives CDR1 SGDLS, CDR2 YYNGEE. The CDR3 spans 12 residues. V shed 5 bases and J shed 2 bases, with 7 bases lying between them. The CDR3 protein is CASRGRNYGYTF. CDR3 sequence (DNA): TGTGCCAGCAGGGGGAGAAACTATGGCTACACCTTC.

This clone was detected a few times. The CDR3 region is CASSDRVGSYEQYF. As DNA, the CDR3 is TGTGCCAGCAGCGATAGAGTCGGCTCCTACGAGCAGTACTTC. The chain recombines TRBV14 with TRBJ2-7, with unresolved D. This CDR3 region has 14 residues. Between the trimmed V and J ends, which lost 5 bases and 0 bases, there was a span of 11 bases. The germline gives CDR1 SGHDN, CDR2 FVKESK. Drawing the rest from reference TRBV14 and TRBJ2-7, the complete variable domain is EAGVTQFPSHSVIEKGQTVTLRCDPISGHDNLYWYRRVMGKEIKFLLHFVKESKQDESGMPNNRFLAERTGGTYSTLKVQPAELEDSGVYFCASSDRVGSYEQYFGPGTRLTVT.

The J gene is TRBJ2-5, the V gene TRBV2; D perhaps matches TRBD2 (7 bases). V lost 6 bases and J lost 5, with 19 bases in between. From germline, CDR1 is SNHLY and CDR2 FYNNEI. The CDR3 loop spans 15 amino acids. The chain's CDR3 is CASRVVGGAGETQYF. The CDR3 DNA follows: TGTGCCAGCAGGGTTGTAGGGGGGGCGGGGGAGACCCAGTACTTC.

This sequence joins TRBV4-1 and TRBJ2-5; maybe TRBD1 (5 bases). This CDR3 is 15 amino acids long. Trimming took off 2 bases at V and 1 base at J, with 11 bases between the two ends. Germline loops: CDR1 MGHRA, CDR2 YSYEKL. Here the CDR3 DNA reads TGCGCCAGCAGCCAACTAGGACAAACCCAAGAGACCCAGTACTTC. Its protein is CASSQLGQTQETQYF.

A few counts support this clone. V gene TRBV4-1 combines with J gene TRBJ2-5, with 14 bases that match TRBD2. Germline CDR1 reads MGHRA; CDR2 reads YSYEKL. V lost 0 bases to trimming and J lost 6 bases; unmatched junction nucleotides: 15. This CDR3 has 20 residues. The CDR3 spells CASSQDAGGTSGRLGKTQYF. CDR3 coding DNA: TGCGCCAGCAGCCAAGACGCCGGAGGGACTAGCGGGAGATTGGGAAAGACCCAGTACTTC.

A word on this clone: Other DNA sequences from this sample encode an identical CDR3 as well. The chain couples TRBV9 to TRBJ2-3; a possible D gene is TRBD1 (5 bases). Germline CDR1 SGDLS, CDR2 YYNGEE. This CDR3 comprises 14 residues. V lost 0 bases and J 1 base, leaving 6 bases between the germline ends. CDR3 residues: CASSVGRGTDTQYF. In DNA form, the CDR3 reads TGTGCCAGCAGCGTAGGCAGGGGCACAGATACGCAGTATTTT.

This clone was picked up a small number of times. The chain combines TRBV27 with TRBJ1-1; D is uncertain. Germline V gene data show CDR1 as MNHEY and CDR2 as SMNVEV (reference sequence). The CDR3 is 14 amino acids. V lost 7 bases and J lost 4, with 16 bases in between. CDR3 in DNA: TGTGCCAGCAACTCTGCGGGAGTGGGCACTGAAGCTTTCTTT. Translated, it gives CASNSAGVGTEAFF.

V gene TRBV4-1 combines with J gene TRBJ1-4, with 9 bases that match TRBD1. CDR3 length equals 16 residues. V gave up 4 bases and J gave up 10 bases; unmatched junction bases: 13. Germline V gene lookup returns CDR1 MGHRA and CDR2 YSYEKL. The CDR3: CASSPRQGDIGGKLFF. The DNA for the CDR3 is TGCGCCAGCAGCCCAAGACAGGGGGATATCGGTGGAAAACTGTTTTTT.

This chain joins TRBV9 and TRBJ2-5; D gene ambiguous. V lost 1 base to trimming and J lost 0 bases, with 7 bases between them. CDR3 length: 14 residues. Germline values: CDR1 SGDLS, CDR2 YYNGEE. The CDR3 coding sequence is TGTGCCAGCAGCGTATCAGTGGACCAAGAGACCCAGTACTTC. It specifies CASSVSVDQETQYF.